Listed here are 11 T cell receptor beta chains from one sample, sequenced in a study of cytomegalovirus exposure and HLA in healthy donors. In the PCR, 60 Vbeta and 13 Jbeta primers were used. Produced via immunoSEQ multiplex PCR; TCRdb's table is partial and in-frame only. The sample contains under 130,000 clones, over 65% of which appear only once. The specimen sequenced was PBMCs. The source of these receptors is a female donor in good health and CMV-seropositive.

The chain carries TRBV7-2 and TRBJ2-3, with 14 bases aligning to TRBD2. V lost 3 bases to trimming and J lost 6 bases; unmatched junction nucleotides: 2. This CDR3 has 15 amino acids. Germline values: CDR1 SGHTA, CDR2 FQGNSA. The CDR3, as DNA: TGTGCCAGCAGCTTCAGGACTAGCGGGAGGGATACGCAGTATTTT. Its translation: CASSFRTSGRDTQYF.

The V and J genes are TRBV5-1 and TRBJ2-1; 13 positions match TRBD2. The CDR3 is 18 amino acids. The germline CDR1 and CDR2 sequences are SGHRS and YFSETQ. After removal of 4 bases from V and 5 bases from J, the junction contained 12 bases not matched to a gene. The chain's CDR3 is CASSRIGLAGDWDNEQFF. Here the CDR3 DNA reads TGCGCCAGCAGCCGCATAGGACTAGCGGGGGATTGGGACAATGAGCAGTTCTTC.

The gene calls are TRBV7-6 and TRBJ2-7; D is ambiguous. The V end lost 4 bases, the J end lost 5 bases, and 12 bases lay between the germline ends. The CDR3 extends over 13 amino acids. The germline V gene encodes CDR1 SGHVS and CDR2 FNYEAQ. The CDR3 sequence: CASSSVGPDEQYF. The CDR3 bases are TGTGCCAGCAGCTCTGTTGGGCCCGACGAGCAGTACTTC.

V is TRBV4-1 and J is TRBJ2-7; 9 bases line up with TRBD2. This CDR3 is 19 amino acids long. Germline CDR1 reads MGHRA; CDR2 reads YSYEKL. V gave up 0 bases and J gave up 0 bases; unmatched junction bases: 12. Here the CDR3 DNA reads TGCGCCAGCAGCCAAGATGGGGCGGGAGGGGGTACCAGCTCCTACGAGCAGTACTTC. Translating it yields CASSQDGAGGGTSSYEQYF.

V usage is TRBV7-3 and J usage is TRBJ2-5, with 8 bases lining up with TRBD2. The CDR3 sequence is 15 residues long. CDR1 is SGHTA, CDR2 FQGTGA, per germline. Unmatched junction bases numbered 5, after V lost 1 base and J lost 4 bases. The CDR3 nucleotides are TGTGCCAGCAGCTTAATAGCGGGACCTAGAGAGACCCAGTACTTC. Protein sequence: CASSLIAGPRETQYF.

The J gene is TRBJ2-4, the V gene TRBV7-9, with D possibly matching TRBD2 (5 bases). This CDR3 has 13 residues. CDR1 SEHNR and CDR2 FQNEAQ come from the germline V gene (reference sequence). The V gene lost 3 bases and the J gene lost 5 bases, with 8 bases spanning the gap. The CDR3: CASSFELENIQYF. In DNA form, the CDR3 reads TGTGCCAGCAGCTTCGAACTAGAAAACATTCAGTACTTC.

The chain links TRBV6-1 to TRBJ1-3; TRBD1 is a possible D gene (6 bases). Germline V gene sequence: CDR1 MNHNS, CDR2 SASEGT. The CDR3 has 15 residues. The ends were cut back, 6 bases at V and 2 bases at J, with 14 bases in the middle. The CDR3: CASSRTTGTGNTIYF. The CDR3 DNA reads as TGTGCCAGCAGCAGAACTACAGGGACTGGAAACACCATATATTTT.

V usage is TRBV6-1 and J usage is TRBJ2-4; TRBD1 might be the D (6 bases). V shed 3 bases and J shed 8 bases, with 17 bases lying between them. There are 15 residues in the CDR3. Germline V gives CDR1 MNHNS, CDR2 SASEGT. CDR3 protein: CASSDRIGTIDIQYF. CDR3 DNA sequence: TGTGCCAGCAGTGATCGCATAGGGACAATAGACATTCAGTACTTC.

The chain couples TRBV28 to TRBJ2-2; TRBD1 aligns across 11 bases. J lost 5 bases, V lost 5 bases, and 7 bases had no gene match. There are 16 residues in the CDR3. The germline gives CDR1 MDHEN, CDR2 SYDVKM. CDR3 nucleotides: TGTGCCAGCAGTGCCCCCGGACAGGGGGCGACCGGGGAGCTGTTTTTT. This gives the protein CASSAPGQGATGELFF.

The chain recombines TRBV7-9 with TRBJ2-7; possibly TRBD1 for D (6 bases). The CDR3 consists of 17 residues. In germline, CDR1 is SEHNR, CDR2 FQNEAQ (reference sequence). Trimming took 1 base from V and 0 from J, leaving 16 bases between them. CDR3 DNA sequence: TGTGCCAGCAGCTTAGGGCAGGGGAGCGGACACTCCTACGAGCAGTACTTC. This encodes CASSLGQGSGHSYEQYF.

V is TRBV5-6 and J is TRBJ1-6; tentative D call: TRBD1 (6 bases). This CDR3 has 14 residues. V was trimmed by 4 bases and J by 7 bases, leaving 12 bases between them. CDR1 SGHDT and CDR2 YYEEEE come from the germline V gene. The CDR3 is CASSTGTKNSPLHF. In DNA form, the CDR3 reads TGTGCCAGCAGCACAGGGACCAAAAATTCACCCCTCCACTTT.